The 21 T cell receptor beta chains in this list originate from one sample, sequenced in a study of T cell clonotyping in hematopoietic cell transplantation. Time point meaning: recipient sample about 28 days before transplant, after cytoreduction. Data came from immunoSEQ multiplex PCR; TCRdb stores just in-frame clones and leaves some out. The sample has some 13,000 clones, 75% to 90% seen once. Here the sequenced sample was peripheral blood mononuclear cells, taken before stem cell transplant. These receptors were collected from a man aged 55 to 70 with acute myeloid leukemia. Some clones in this sample may be carry-over from other donors' samples.

This clone occurred a few times. The chain combines TRBV5-1 with TRBJ1-2; a weak D match, TRBD1 (5 bases). The ends were cut back, 1 base at V and 8 bases at J, with 9 bases in the middle. Per germline, CDR1 SGHRS and CDR2 YFSETQ. There are 12 residues in the CDR3. DNA for the CDR3: TGCGCCAGCAGCTTGACAAGGGGAGGCTACACCTTC. This gives the protein CASSLTRGGYTF.

V gene TRBV4-1 combines with J gene TRBJ2-7; D is possibly TRBD2 (7 bases). The V end was cut by 7 bases, the J end by 6 bases, with 16 bases between. The CDR3 loop spans 13 amino acids. Germline V gene lookup returns CDR1 MGHRA and CDR2 YSYEKL. CDR3 region: CASKPAGATEQYF. Written as DNA, the CDR3 is TGCGCCAGCAAACCGGCGGGGGCGACCGAGCAGTACTTC.

The V gene is TRBV4-1, the J gene TRBJ1-3, with D perhaps TRBD1 (5 bases). The ends were cut back, 2 bases at V and 0 bases at J, with 8 bases in the middle. The CDR3 runs 15 residues. Germline lookup yields CDR1 MGHRA and CDR2 YSYEKL. CDR3 region: CASSQSRGSGNTIYF. The CDR3 DNA reads TGCGCCAGCAGCCAATCTAGGGGCTCTGGAAACACCATATATTTT.

CDR3 coding DNA: TGCGCCAGCAGCTTGGGGGGGACAGGGGCCCACGAGCAGTACTTC. This codes for CASSLGGTGAHEQYF. The chain joins TRBV5-1 to TRBJ2-7; 10 bases fit TRBD1. The J segment lost 5 bases and the V segment lost 0 bases, leaving 5 bases of the junction unmatched. The CDR3 length is 15 residues. Germline values: CDR1 SGHRS, CDR2 YFSETQ.

The chain couples TRBV6-5 to TRBJ1-1; D is possibly TRBD1 (5 bases). CDR1 is MNHEY, CDR2 SVGAGI, per germline. V lost 6 bases and J lost 0, with 11 bases in between. The CDR3 consists of 14 residues. The CDR3 protein is CASRSGRMNTEAFF. DNA for the CDR3: TGTGCCAGCAGGTCGGGACGGATGAACACTGAAGCTTTCTTT.

CDR3 in DNA: TGTGCCATCAGGGACTCAGCTCGAGAGACCCAGTACTTC. Protein product: CAIRDSARETQYF. The J gene is TRBJ2-5, the V gene TRBV10-3, with D possibly matching TRBD2 (5 bases). The V end lost 6 bases, the J end lost 4 bases, and 12 bases lay between the germline ends. Per the germline V gene, CDR1 is ENHRY and CDR2 is SYGVKD. The CDR3 loop spans 13 amino acids.

This chain links TRBV6-1 with TRBJ1-1; D remains unclear. The CDR3 totals 14 residues. Trimming removed 8 bases at V and 2 bases at J, with 15 bases between. Germline V gene data show CDR1 as MNHNS and CDR2 as SASEGT. The CDR3 nucleotides are TGTGCCAGCCTTGATTGGGCAGCAAACACTGAAGCTTTCTTT. It yields the protein CASLDWAANTEAFF.

The chain uses TRBV2 and TRBJ1-1, with D tentatively TRBD1 (6 bases). V dropped 8 bases and J dropped 5 bases, with 15 bases sitting between them. The CDR3 is 13 amino acids. Germline V CDR1 and CDR2: SNHLY, FYNNEI. The CDR3 region has the DNA TGTGCCAGCTTAGACAGGATCGGGACTGAAGCTTTCTTT. Protein product: CASLDRIGTEAFF.

This clone appeared a single time. The gene calls are TRBV6-5 and TRBJ1-1; 8 nucleotides align to TRBD1. Trimming at V came to 7 bases and at J to 5 bases, leaving 6 bases not matched to a gene. The CDR3 sequence is 13 residues long. Germline assignment: CDR1 MNHEY and CDR2 SVGAGI. The CDR3 reads CASITTGGTEAFF. In nucleotides, the CDR3 is TGTGCCAGCATCACCACAGGGGGTACTGAAGCTTTCTTT.

Written as DNA, the CDR3 is TGTGCCATCAGTGAGGAGGGGGGACTAGCGTCGGATGAGCAGTTCTTC. This sequence encodes CAISEEGGLASDEQFF. J is TRBJ2-1 and V is TRBV10-3, with TRBD2 matching 10 bases. CDR1 ENHRY and CDR2 SYGVKD come from the germline V gene. The CDR3 loop spans 16 amino acids. V dropped 2 bases and J dropped 8; count of bases not matched to a gene: 9.

This clone came up once. V usage is TRBV29-1 and J usage is TRBJ1-1, with D perhaps TRBD1 (5 bases). V lost 6 bases and J 0 bases, leaving 8 bases between the germline ends. The CDR3 length is 12 residues. Germline V lookup: CDR1 SQVTM, CDR2 ANQGSEA. In nucleotides, the CDR3 is TGCAGCGTCGGGACGGTGAACACTGAAGCTTTCTTT. Amino acid sequence: CSVGTVNTEAFF.

This clone was observed a single time. V gene TRBV4-2 combines with J gene TRBJ2-4, with D possibly matching TRBD2 (6 bases). This CDR3 is built from 14 residues. Germline CDR1 LGHNA, CDR2 YNFKEQ. V was cut by 0 bases and J by 8 bases, with 11 bases left in between. In nucleotides, the CDR3 is TGTGCCAGCAGCCAAGAAATCGGGGGAGACATTCAGTACTTC. Protein sequence: CASSQEIGGDIQYF.

The genes are TRBV29-1 and TRBJ1-1, with TRBD1 matching 10 bases. CDR1 is SQVTM and CDR2 is ANQGSEA in the germline V gene. V lost 6 bases and J lost 12; bases outside the gene matches: 7. The CDR3 has 11 amino acids. In nucleotides, the CDR3 is TGCAGCGTATCCCCGGGACAGGGGCCTTTCTTT. It specifies CSVSPGQGPFF.

This chain joins TRBV6-5 and TRBJ1-1; 7 bases match TRBD1. The CDR3 totals 14 residues. Trimming removed 5 bases from V and 4 bases from J; junction bases left unmatched: 7. Germline CDR1 is MNHEY and CDR2 is SVGAGI. CDR3 nucleotides: TGTGCCAGCAGTACGGAACAGGGGTCCACTGAAGCTTTCTTT. Amino acids: CASSTEQGSTEAFF.

This rearrangement joins TRBV5-1 to TRBJ1-2, with 10 bases aligning to TRBD1. The CDR3 is 13 residues long. V lost 4 bases to trimming and J lost 10 bases; unmatched junction nucleotides: 7. The germline V gene encodes CDR1 SGHRS and CDR2 YFSETQ. CDR3 region: CASSTGQGTDYTF. The CDR3 DNA sequence: TGCGCCAGCAGCACGGGACAGGGGACGGACTACACCTTC.

CDR3: CSAAGLNQPQHF. The CDR3 DNA sequence: TGCAGCGCTGCGGGCCTCAATCAGCCCCAGCATTTT. The chain joins TRBV29-1 to TRBJ1-5, with D uncertain. The ends were cut back, 7 bases at V and 3 bases at J, with 10 bases in the middle. This CDR3 has 12 amino acids. The germline V gene has CDR1 SQVTM and CDR2 ANQGSEA.

The chain is built from TRBV30 and TRBJ1-1; D gene uncertain. The V gene lost 2 bases and the J gene lost 6 bases, with 7 bases spanning the gap. The CDR3 extends over 11 amino acids. Germline V lookup: CDR1 GTSNPN, CDR2 SVGIG (reference sequence). Written as DNA, the CDR3 is TGTGCCTGGAGTATTGGACCTGAAGCTTTCTTT. Protein: CAWSIGPEAFF.

The chain employs TRBV4-1 and TRBJ1-4; TRBD1 agrees at 7 bases. Germline V gene data show CDR1 as MGHRA and CDR2 as YSYEKL. The CDR3 contains 15 residues. Losses at the gene ends were 1 base for V and 8 bases for J; bases not matched to a gene: 7. CDR3 amino acids: CASSQGGQEVEKLFF. CDR3 nucleotide sequence: TGCGCCAGCAGCCAAGGAGGACAGGAGGTCGAAAAACTGTTTTTT.

This chain uses TRBV2 with TRBJ2-3; 8 nucleotides align to TRBD2. The ends lost 3 bases at V and 2 bases at J; junction bases unmatched: 4. The V gene's germline CDR1 is SNHLY and CDR2 FYNNEI. There are 15 residues in the CDR3. The CDR3 nucleotides read TGTGCCAGCAGTGACCTAGCGGGCTCCACAGATACGCAGTATTTT. Its protein is CASSDLAGSTDTQYF.

In its sample, this clone was seen once. V gene TRBV11-3 combines with J gene TRBJ2-1; 9 bases map to TRBD2. Losses at the gene ends were 3 bases for V and 4 bases for J; bases not matched to a gene: 4. CDR1 and CDR2 (germline): SGHNT, YENEEA. This CDR3 contains 15 residues. The CDR3 sequence is CASSFSGGVYNEQFF. The CDR3 DNA is TGTGCCAGCAGCTTTAGCGGGGGAGTATACAATGAGCAGTTCTTC.

The chain recombines TRBV4-1 with TRBJ2-7; 10 bases match TRBD2. This CDR3 spans 14 amino acids. After removal of 5 bases from V and 4 bases from J, the junction contained 5 bases not matched to a gene. Germline V lookup: CDR1 MGHRA, CDR2 YSYEKL. DNA of the CDR3: TGCGCCAGCAGCTCGGGACTAGCGTTTTACGAGCAGTACTTC. The encoded protein is CASSSGLAFYEQYF.